A single sample gave rise to the 29 T cell receptor beta chains below, sequenced in a study of T cell repertoires in cytomegalovirus infection. Their antigen targets remain unknown. Using its own MiXCR run on the reads, TCRdb lists one record per CDR3 protein. The sample gives about half a million distinct CDR3 sequences, about 33% of which show up once; about 17% is in the top ten. This material consisted of cultured PBMCs, taken from culture after CMV antigen stimulation. The receptors come from a human donor in good health (CMV status not recorded). Some clones in this sample may be carry-over from other donors' samples.

V gene TRBV18 combines with J gene TRBJ2-1; D assignment may be TRBD1 or TRBD2 (5 bases each). CDR1 and CDR2 from the germline V gene are KGHSH and LQKENI. The CDR3 consists of 16 residues. V lost 3 bases and J 8 bases, leaving 20 bases between the germline ends. CDR3 DNA sequence: TGTGCCAGCTCACCCGAAACCCGGTTACGGGGCTATGAGCAGTTCTTC. This gives the protein CASSPETRLRGYEQFF.

This clonotype was seen a handful of times. The CDR3, as DNA: TGTGCCAGCAGTTCTATAGCGGGAGGATTGAATGAGCAGTTCTTC. It codes for CASSSIAGGLNEQFF. The chain links TRBV6-2 or TRBV6-3 to TRBJ2-1, with 10 bases identical to TRBD2. V shed 4 bases and J 7 bases; nucleotides not matched to a gene: 7. The CDR3 covers 15 residues. Germline assignment: CDR1 MNHEY and CDR2 SVGEGT.

The chain carries TRBV19 and TRBJ2-5; TRBD1 might be the D (6 bases). V was shortened by 4 bases and J by 4 bases, with 13 bases between the two germline ends. The CDR3 sequence is 14 residues long. Germline CDR1 reads LNHDA; CDR2 reads SQIVND (reference sequence). The DNA of the CDR3 is TGTGCCAGTAGTACCGAGACAGGCCGAGAGACCCAGTACTTC. As protein: CASSTETGRETQYF. The variable domain in full, with the rest retrieved from reference TRBV19 and TRBJ2-5, is DGGITQSPKYLFRKEGQNVTLSCEQNLNHDAMYWYRQDPGQGLRLIYYSQIVNDFQKGDIAEGYSVSREKKESFPLTVTSAQKNPTAFYLCASSTETGRETQYFGPGTRLLVL.

DNA for the CDR3: TGTGCCAGCAGCTCCAACACGGCACAAGATACGCAGTATTTT. Protein: CASSSNTAQDTQYF. This chain links TRBV28 with TRBJ2-3; D is undetermined. The V gene lost 6 bases and the J gene lost 5 bases, with 15 bases spanning the gap. Germline CDR1 MDHEN, CDR2 SYDVKM. There are 14 residues in the CDR3.

Many counts were recorded for this clonotype. J is TRBJ1-5 and V is TRBV7-2; D is uncertain. The CDR3 runs 15 residues. From germline, CDR1 is SGHTA and CDR2 FQGNSA. Between the trimmed V and J ends, which lost 1 base and 4 bases, there was a span of 11 bases. The CDR3 is CASSLGVFGNQPQHF. The CDR3 region has the DNA TGTGCCAGCAGCTTAGGGGTGTTCGGGAATCAGCCCCAGCATTTT.

The rearrangement uses TRBV24-1 and TRBJ1-4, with TRBD1 as a possible D gene (5 bases). Germline V gene lookup returns CDR1 KGHDR and CDR2 SFDVKD. This CDR3 has 16 residues. The V end was cut by 3 bases, the J end by 4 bases, with 14 bases between. CDR3 loop: CATSDTSGTGNEKLFF. The CDR3 DNA follows: TGTGCCACCAGTGATACCTCCGGGACTGGTAATGAAAAACTGTTTTTT.

This clonotype was counted a few times. This chain connects TRBV4-3 to TRBJ1-1; 7 positions agree with TRBD1. V shed 0 bases, J shed 0 bases, and the junction held 4 bases outside the gene matches. Germline assignment: CDR1 LGHNA and CDR2 YSLEER. The CDR3 has 16 residues. The CDR3 DNA sequence: TGCGCCAGCAGCCAAGAACCGGGACAGCTGAACACTGAAGCTTTCTTT. This encodes CASSQEPGQLNTEAFF.

This sequence joins TRBV24-1 and TRBJ1-2; D is perhaps TRBD1 (6 bases). Between the trimmed V and J ends, which lost 6 bases and 1 base, there was a span of 11 bases. In germline, CDR1 is KGHDR, CDR2 SFDVKD. The CDR3 has 14 residues. CDR3 sequence reads: CATSPGQNNYGYTF. The CDR3 DNA reads as TGTGCCACCAGTCCGGGACAAAATAACTATGGCTACACCTTC.

The chain couples TRBV19 to TRBJ1-4; 8 bases match TRBD1. Per the germline V gene, CDR1 is LNHDA and CDR2 is SQIVND (reference sequence). With V trimmed by 10 bases and J by 7 bases, 8 bases remained unmatched. This CDR3 region has 13 residues. In DNA form, the CDR3 reads TGTGCCACCTCGACAGGGGCGGGTGAAAAACTGTTTTTT. It specifies CATSTGAGEKLFF.

A few counts support this clonotype. The V call is TRBV7-9, the J call TRBJ2-3; maybe TRBD2 (6 bases). Trimming cost V 5 bases and J 4 bases, with 16 bases left between them. The germline V gene encodes CDR1 SEHNR and CDR2 FQNEAQ (reference sequence). This CDR3 has 15 residues. CDR3 region: CASSVPGEVPDTQYF. The DNA of the CDR3 is TGTGCCAGCAGCGTACCGGGGGAGGTCCCAGATACGCAGTATTTT.

There are a few counts of this clonotype. This chain uses TRBV15 with TRBJ2-1; D is perhaps TRBD2 (6 bases). The ends were cut back, 1 base at V and 3 bases at J, with 10 bases in the middle. The CDR3 covers 15 residues. Germline values: CDR1 LNHNV, CDR2 YYDKDF (reference sequence). CDR3 region: CATSRGGGLYNEQFF. In nucleotides, the CDR3 is TGTGCCACCAGCAGAGGTGGGGGACTCTACAATGAGCAGTTCTTC.

The chain joins TRBV6-4 to TRBJ1-1; TRBD1 aligns across 8 bases. Germline-derived CDR1 and CDR2 are MRHNA and SNTAGT. This CDR3 has 15 residues. V trimming: 4 bases; J trimming: 4 bases; junction bases outside the gene matches: 8. CDR3 in amino acids: CASSVSDRGITEAFF. CDR3 nucleotides: TGTGCCAGCAGTGTATCAGACAGGGGAATCACTGAAGCTTTCTTT.

CDR3 residues: CASSYSGGAGAQHF. The CDR3 DNA follows: TGTGCCAGCAGTTACTCGGGCGGAGCTGGAGCCCAGCATTTT. The chain couples TRBV6-8 to TRBJ1-5; D not certain. The germline V gene has CDR1 MNHGY and CDR2 SAAAGT. V gave up 0 bases and J gave up 11 bases, with 14 bases separating them. CDR3 size: 14 residues.

This clonotype was observed many times. This chain links TRBV6-1 with TRBJ1-2, with D possibly being TRBD1 (6 bases). The CDR3 length is 12 residues. V was shortened by 6 bases and J by 3 bases, with 8 bases between the two germline ends. Germline-derived CDR1 and CDR2 are MNHNS and SASEGT. In nucleotides, the CDR3 is TGTGCCAGCAGACGGACAGACTATGGCTACACCTTC. Amino acids: CASRRTDYGYTF.

CDR3 sequence reads: CASSSGGPGSYEQYV. The CDR3 coding sequence is TGTGCCAGCAGTTCGGGAGGGCCGGGATCCTACGAGCAGTACGTC. V gene TRBV6-5 combines with J gene TRBJ2-7; 8 bases line up with TRBD2. Per germline, CDR1 MNHEY and CDR2 SVGAGI. The CDR3 has 15 amino acids. V was pared by 4 bases and J by 1 base, with 6 bases of the junction left unmatched.

This clonotype was found a few times. The chain links TRBV28 to TRBJ2-7, with D perhaps given as TRBD1 or TRBD2 (5 bases each). Trimming removed 5 bases from V and 2 bases from J, with 19 bases in between. This CDR3 spans 16 amino acids. Germline V gene data show CDR1 as MDHEN and CDR2 as SYDVKM. The DNA for the CDR3 is TGTGCCAGCAGTATCGCCGGGACCCCGGCGGCCTACGAGCAGTACTTC. This translates into CASSIAGTPAAYEQYF.

This clonotype was recorded many times. V is TRBV7-8 and J is TRBJ2-2; D uncertain. Germline CDR1 reads SGHVS; CDR2 reads FQNEAQ. CDR3 length equals 14 residues. V lost 5 bases, J lost 2 bases, and 9 bases lay in between. The CDR3 DNA reads TGTGCCAGCAGCGAGGACCCCAACACCGGGGAGCTGTTTTTT. Protein sequence: CASSEDPNTGELFF.

This chain joins TRBV19 and TRBJ2-2; TRBD2 matches at 7 bases. The V gene end was trimmed by 7 bases and the J gene end by 2 bases; junction bases not matched to a gene: 4. The CDR3 consists of 14 residues. Germline values: CDR1 LNHDA, CDR2 SQIVND (reference sequence). In DNA, the CDR3 is TGTGCCAGTATTGCGGGAGTAAACACCGGGGAGCTGTTTTTT. Its translation: CASIAGVNTGELFF.

This clonotype is categorized as medium-sized. This rearrangement joins TRBV25-1 to TRBJ2-3; D ambiguous. V lost 3 bases and J lost 0, with 7 bases in between. In germline, CDR1 is MGHDK, CDR2 SYGVNS. The CDR3 is made up of 14 amino acids. The CDR3: CASSEEQSTDTQYF. The CDR3, as DNA: TGTGCCAGCAGTGAGGAACAGAGCACAGATACGCAGTATTTT. The full variable domain, in which reference TRBV25-1 and TRBJ2-3 provide the parts outside the CDR3, is EADIYQTPRYLVIGTGKKITLECSQTMGHDKMYWYQQDPGMELHLIHYSYGVNSTEKGDLSSESTVSRIRTEHFPLTLESARPSHTSQYLCASSEEQSTDTQYFGPGTRLTVL.

This clonotype was seen a few times. A much larger clonotype is one base distant, so this may be a read error. The V gene is TRBV7-9, the J gene TRBJ2-3; D might be TRBD2 (6 bases). The V end lost 1 base, the J end lost 4 bases, and 9 bases lay between the germline ends. The CDR3 length is 14 residues. CDR1 and CDR2 from the germline V gene are SEHNR and FQNEAQ (reference sequence). In DNA form, the CDR3 reads TGTGCCAGCAGCTTAGGCGGGAACTCAGATACGCAGTATTTT. It encodes CASSLGGNSDTQYF.

The chain is built from TRBV6-2 or TRBV6-3 and TRBJ2-1; D could derive from TRBD1 or TRBD2 (6 bases each). The germline V and J ends were trimmed by 7 bases and 7 bases, with 17 bases remaining between them. CDR1 is MNHEY and CDR2 is SVGEGT in the germline V gene. This CDR3 comprises 14 residues. The CDR3: CASKEGGPTNEQFF. The CDR3 DNA sequence: TGTGCCAGCAAGGAGGGGGGACCCACTAATGAGCAGTTCTTC.

The CDR3 DNA reads as TGTGCCAGCTACAGGGACAGGGTAGCGTCCTACGAGCAGTACTTC. Protein product: CASYRDRVASYEQYF. The genes are TRBV6-1 and TRBJ2-7, with 9 bases matching TRBD1. The V gene's germline CDR1 is MNHNS and CDR2 SASEGT. V lost 8 bases to trimming and J lost 1 base; unmatched junction nucleotides: 9. The CDR3 has 15 residues.

This clonotype showed up many times. The chain is built from TRBV6-5 and TRBJ2-3, with TRBD2 matching 7 bases. The CDR3 totals 17 residues. Germline CDR1 reads MNHEY; CDR2 reads SVGAGI. The V segment lost 0 bases and the J segment 8 bases; nucleotides outside the gene matches: 14. The CDR3 loop is CASSYSGAAGSPATQYF. CDR3 bases: TGTGCCAGCAGTTACTCGGGCGCAGCGGGATCACCGGCTACGCAGTATTTT.

This clonotype has ten or more counts. The chain links TRBV7-2 to TRBJ1-1; D unresolved. Trimming stripped 8 bases from V and 0 bases from J, with 10 bases between. This CDR3 is built from 13 residues. Germline CDR1 and CDR2: SGHTA and FQGNSA. CDR3 sequence reads: CASASGMNTEAFF. The CDR3 nucleotides read TGTGCCAGCGCTTCGGGGATGAACACTGAAGCTTTCTTT. The whole variable domain, filled in from reference TRBV7-2 and TRBJ1-1, reads GAGVSQSPSNKVTEKGKDVELRCDPISGHTALYWYRQSLGQGLEFLIYFQGNSAPDKSGLPSDRFSAERTGGSVSTLTIQRTQQEDSAVYLCASASGMNTEAFFGQGTRLTVV.

The chain recombines TRBV4-3 with TRBJ2-7; D gene uncertain. Per the germline V gene, CDR1 is LGHNA and CDR2 is YSLEER. Trimming removed 0 bases at V and 2 bases at J, with 14 bases between. The length of the CDR3 is 16 residues. The CDR3 loop is CASSQDLQVPPYEQYF. Written as DNA, the CDR3 is TGCGCCAGCAGCCAAGATTTACAAGTTCCCCCCTACGAGCAGTACTTC.

In this sample, this clonotype turned up a few times. V is TRBV12-5 and J is TRBJ1-4; D remains ambiguous. The germline V gene encodes CDR1 LGHNT and CDR2 FRNRAP. The CDR3 covers 16 residues. The V end was cut by 0 bases, the J end by 0 bases, with 8 bases between. As DNA, the CDR3 is TGTGCTAGTGGTTTGGTGACGGGTGCAACTAATGAAAAACTGTTTTTT. It translates to CASGLVTGATNEKLFF.

At least ten counts were recorded for this clonotype. J is TRBJ2-2 and V is TRBV7-2, with TRBD2 matching over 8 bases. The trim removed 5 bases at V and 0 bases at J, leaving 5 bases unmatched. The CDR3 consists of 16 residues. Germline V gene sequence: CDR1 SGHTA, CDR2 FQGNSA. The CDR3 sequence is CASSPRGGANTGELFF. The DNA for the CDR3 is TGTGCCAGCAGCCCCCGGGGGGGGGCGAACACCGGGGAGCTGTTTTTT.

The gene calls are TRBV4-1 and TRBJ1-4; 8 nucleotides agree with TRBD1. Looked up from germline, CDR1 is MGHRA and CDR2 is YSYEKL. V lost 4 bases and J lost 1; bases outside the gene matches: 11. This CDR3 has 18 amino acids. The chain's CDR3 is CASSLILATGGTNEKLFF. As DNA, the CDR3 is TGCGCCAGCAGCCTAATCCTCGCCACAGGGGGAACTAATGAAAAACTGTTTTTT.

This clonotype was seen a few times. The V and J genes are TRBV7-2 and TRBJ1-4; D is perhaps TRBD1 (5 bases). Per the germline V gene, CDR1 is SGHTA and CDR2 is FQGNSA. Trimming took 6 bases from V and 1 from J, leaving 15 bases between them. The CDR3 length is 16 residues. The CDR3: CASSHGGGRTNEKLFF. CDR3 nucleotide sequence: TGTGCCAGCAGTCACGGGGGTGGGAGAACTAATGAAAAACTGTTTTTT.